Following are 32 T cell receptor beta chains from one sample sequenced in a study of human T cells and chemical hapten exposure. Noted time point: patch test 1, 2 weeks after DPC sensitization. Noted treatment: therapeutic diphenylcyclopropenone sensitization with weekly scalp DPC. One entry per CDR3 protein results from TCRdb running MiXCR on the RACE reads. The data contain around 380,000 distinct CDR3 sequences, roughly 4.8% of them singletons. The specimen comprised whole blood, sampled in connection with sensitization to the hapten diphenylcyclopropenone (DPC). These TCRs come from a woman between 45 and 65 years old with alopecia areata. Some clones in this sample may be carry-over from other donors' samples.

The chain links TRBV5-1 to TRBJ2-3, with 12 bases that match TRBD1. The germline CDR1 and CDR2 sequences are SGHRS and YFSETQ. J gave up 0 bases and V 4 bases, and 3 bases lay outside the gene matches. This CDR3 contains 16 residues. CDR3 loop: CASSLGTGGSTDTQYF. The CDR3 DNA reads TGCGCCAGCAGCCTGGGGACAGGGGGCAGCACAGATACGCAGTATTTT.

The genes are TRBV28 and TRBJ2-1; 12 bases agree with TRBD1. V trimming: 7 bases; J trimming: 0 bases; junction bases outside the gene matches: 13. There are 19 residues in the CDR3. Germline V gene data show CDR1 as MDHEN and CDR2 as SYDVKM. This CDR3 is CASNRGTGGLRGSYNEQFF. Here the CDR3 DNA reads TGTGCCAGCAACAGGGGGACAGGGGGCTTGCGGGGCTCCTACAATGAGCAGTTCTTC.

This clonotype showed up many times. This sequence joins TRBV6-1 and TRBJ1-1; 9 bases are a match to TRBD1. V dropped 8 bases and J dropped 1; count of bases not matched to a gene: 11. Germline values: CDR1 MNHNS, CDR2 SASEGT. The CDR3 spans 16 residues. CDR3 region: CASRKPTGGRNTEAFF. In DNA, the CDR3 is TGTGCCAGCCGAAAACCGACAGGGGGAAGGAACACTGAAGCTTTCTTT.

This chain connects TRBV5-1 to TRBJ1-4; the D gene is possibly TRBD1 (5 bases). V was clipped by 1 base and J by 7 bases, with 14 bases between them. The CDR3 loop spans 15 amino acids. Per the germline V gene, CDR1 is SGHRS and CDR2 is YFSETQ. Here the CDR3 DNA reads TGCGCCAGCAGCTTGCGAAGGGGCGGAGGTGAAAAACTGTTTTTT. Its translation: CASSLRRGGGEKLFF.

This clonotype was observed at least ten times. This chain connects TRBV7-8 to TRBJ2-4; D call uncertain. The germline V gene has CDR1 SGHVS and CDR2 FQNEAQ. Trimming cost V 6 bases and J 2 bases, with 8 bases left between them. This CDR3 has 13 amino acids. Here the CDR3 reads CASSFSSKNIQYF. DNA of the CDR3: TGTGCCAGCAGTTTCTCGTCCAAAAACATTCAGTACTTC.

There are many counts of this clonotype. The J gene is TRBJ1-1, the V gene TRBV5-5; no definite D call. Germline values: CDR1 SGHKS, CDR2 YYEKEE (reference sequence). Trimming left V 2 bases short and J 0 bases short, with 14 bases between. There are 16 residues in the CDR3. Here the CDR3 reads CASSFGTHVMNTEAFF. The CDR3 DNA reads TGTGCCAGCAGCTTCGGCACTCATGTAATGAACACTGAAGCTTTCTTT.

This clonotype occurred many times. This chain connects TRBV27 to TRBJ2-5; no definite D call. CDR1 is MNHEY and CDR2 is SMNVEV in the germline V gene (reference sequence). The CDR3 covers 11 residues. Deletions cut 11 bases from V and 0 bases from J, with 7 bases between. CDR3 in DNA: TGTGCCGGAAAGTACCAAGAGACCCAGTACTTC. It encodes CAGKYQETQYF.

This clonotype was seen repeatedly, ten times or more. The V gene is TRBV4-2, the J gene TRBJ1-2, with TRBD1 matching 11 bases. This CDR3 has 17 residues. CDR1 and CDR2 from the germline V gene are LGHNA and YNFKEQ. The trim removed 1 base at V and 2 bases at J, leaving 6 bases unmatched. In nucleotides, the CDR3 is TGTGCCAGCAGCCAAGGGAAGGGGGACAGGGGGAACTATGGCTACACCTTC. Translated: CASSQGKGDRGNYGYTF.

This clonotype was found a few times. The rearrangement joins TRBV6-1 to TRBJ2-3, with 11 bases matching TRBD2. This CDR3 comprises 18 residues. Germline CDR1 reads MNHNS; CDR2 reads SASEGT. J lost 2 bases, V lost 2 bases, and 9 bases had no gene match. The CDR3 is CASSELAGGLVDTDTQYF. In DNA, the CDR3 is TGTGCCAGCAGTGAACTAGCGGGGGGCCTGGTGGACACAGATACGCAGTATTTT.

In its sample, this clonotype was seen many times. The rearrangement uses TRBV3-1 and TRBJ2-4; no clear D. Trimming took off 2 bases at V and 0 bases at J, with 11 bases between the two ends. CDR3 length equals 16 residues. Germline CDR1 and CDR2: LGHDT and YNNKEL (reference sequence). Here the CDR3 DNA reads TGTGCCAGCAGCCAATACGTTCGCGGAGCCAAAAACATTCAGTACTTC. Translation: CASSQYVRGAKNIQYF.

This clonotype appeared many times. This sequence joins TRBV12-3 or TRBV12-4 and TRBJ1-1; D unclear. V lost 4 bases to trimming and J lost 4 bases, with 10 bases between them. The CDR3 extends over 13 amino acids. The CDR3 region has the DNA TGTGCCAGCAGTTCAATGATGGGCACTGAAGCTTTCTTT. This sequence encodes CASSSMMGTEAFF.

On this clonotype itself: This may stem from a read error, because a much larger clone lies one nucleotide away. The gene calls are TRBV7-8 and TRBJ1-4, with D unresolved. The CDR3 extends over 18 amino acids. Germline V gives CDR1 SGHVS, CDR2 FQNEAQ. The CDR3 DNA reads TGTGCCAGCAGCTTCACTCGCTCTTTCGGGAAAATTAATGATAAACTGTTTTTT. As protein: CASSFTRSFGKINDKLFF.

This clonotype was counted a few times. V is TRBV29-1 and J is TRBJ2-3, with TRBD2 matching over 8 bases. V gave up 7 bases and J gave up 5 bases; unmatched junction bases: 14. The CDR3 runs to 15 residues. The V gene's germline CDR1 is SQVTM and CDR2 ANQGSEA. The CDR3 here is CSALKGGGRIDTQYF. The CDR3, as DNA: TGCAGCGCCCTCAAGGGAGGCGGGAGGATAGATACGCAGTATTTT.

This clonotype has at least ten counts. The V gene is TRBV13, the J gene TRBJ2-1; 8 bases are shared with TRBD2. V was pared by 8 bases and J by 9 bases, with 6 bases of the junction left unmatched. Germline V gives CDR1 PRHDT, CDR2 FYEKMQ (reference sequence). CDR3 length: 12 amino acids. CDR3 sequence: CASGLAGTEQFF. The DNA of the CDR3 is TGTGCCAGCGGTTTAGCGGGGACTGAGCAGTTCTTC.

This clonotype occurred many times. The chain couples TRBV30 to TRBJ1-5, with 9 bases identical to TRBD1. Germline CDR1 reads GTSNPN; CDR2 reads SVGIG (reference sequence). The CDR3 length is 15 residues. V gave up 1 base and J gave up 4 bases; unmatched junction bases: 5. The CDR3 protein is CAWSGGTGRNQPQHF. CDR3 coding DNA: TGTGCCTGGAGTGGAGGGACAGGGAGAAATCAGCCCCAGCATTTT. The variable domain in full, with the rest retrieved from reference TRBV30 and TRBJ1-5, is SQTIHQWPATLVQPVGSPLSLECTVEGTSNPNLYWYRQAAGRGLQLLFYSVGIGQISSEVPQNLSASRPQDRQFILSSKKLLLSDSGFYLCAWSGGTGRNQPQHFGDGTRLSIL.

This clonotype was counted ten times or more. This chain connects TRBV19 to TRBJ1-2; 7 nucleotides line up with TRBD1. Germline CDR1 and CDR2: LNHDA and SQIVND (reference sequence). CDR3 length: 16 residues. The V and J ends lost 5 bases and 2 bases, in that order; junction bases with no gene match: 11. The DNA of the CDR3 is TGTGCCAGTAGTGGCCAGACAGGGAGCGGGAACTATGGCTACACCTTC. This codes for CASSGQTGSGNYGYTF.

This clonotype was detected ten times or more. This sequence joins TRBV2 and TRBJ1-1, with 11 bases matching TRBD1. Looked up from germline, CDR1 is SNHLY and CDR2 is FYNNEI. Germline trimming cut 8 bases from V and 9 bases from J; bases unmatched to any gene: 5. The CDR3 consists of 12 residues. As DNA, the CDR3 is TGTGCCAGCCTGGACAGGGGGCGGAAAGCTTTCTTT. Protein: CASLDRGRKAFF.

This clonotype has ten or more counts. The CDR3 sequence: CASSFGTVTDTQYF. CDR3 in DNA: TGTGCCAGCAGTTTCGGAACAGTCACAGATACGCAGTATTTT. The chain employs TRBV12-3 or TRBV12-4 and TRBJ2-3; D remains ambiguous. Trimming cost V 3 bases and J 2 bases, with 9 bases left between them. The CDR3 runs to 14 residues.

V gene TRBV9 combines with J gene TRBJ2-3; 10 bases line up with TRBD2. The CDR3 runs to 16 residues. Germline trimming cut 3 bases from V and 1 base from J; bases unmatched to any gene: 5. Germline CDR1 is SGDLS and CDR2 is YYNGEE. The CDR3 DNA reads TGTGCCAGCAGCGGGTTCGGGACTAGCGGCACAGATACGCAGTATTTT. Translation: CASSGFGTSGTDTQYF.

This clonotype was seen at least ten times. A read error may account for a junction end that differs from germline. As DNA, the CDR3 is TGTGCCAGCAGCCAAGTGTTGAACACTGAAGCTTTCTTT. Protein sequence: CASSQVLNTEAFF. The chain uses TRBV4-1 and TRBJ1-1; D unresolved. CDR1 is MGHRA, CDR2 YSYEKL, per germline. This CDR3 is built from 13 residues.

There are many counts of this clonotype. J is TRBJ1-6 and V is TRBV10-1; a weak D match, TRBD1 (5 bases). The ends were cut back, 4 bases at V and 7 bases at J, with 14 bases in the middle. The CDR3 extends over 15 amino acids. CDR1 is WNHNN, CDR2 SYGVQD, per germline (reference sequence). CDR3 amino acids: CASSARRDGNSPLHF. Here the CDR3 DNA reads TGCGCCAGCAGTGCCAGACGGGACGGGAATTCACCCCTCCACTTT.

This clonotype was counted ten times or more. This chain connects TRBV12-3 or TRBV12-4 to TRBJ2-4; possibly TRBD2 for D (7 bases). Trimming removed 3 bases at V and 1 base at J, with 19 bases between. The CDR3 contains 18 residues. This CDR3 is CASSFTISGTWAKNIQYF. Written as DNA, the CDR3 is TGTGCCAGCAGTTTTACGATCAGCGGGACATGGGCCAAAAACATTCAGTACTTC.

Ten or more counts support this clonotype. The rearrangement links TRBV29-1 to TRBJ2-4; no definite D call. The V end was cut by 7 bases, the J end by 1 base, with 11 bases between. CDR1 and CDR2 from the germline V gene are SQVTM and ANQGSEA. The CDR3 is made up of 13 amino acids. As DNA, the CDR3 is TGCAGCGCGAGCTCGTCCGCCAAAAACATTCAGTACTTC. It translates to CSASSSAKNIQYF.

Many counts were recorded for this clonotype. The rearrangement links TRBV20-1 to TRBJ2-3; D perhaps matches TRBD2 (6 bases). This CDR3 region has 12 residues. Germline CDR1 and CDR2: DFQATT and SNEGSKA (reference sequence). Deletions cut 3 bases from V and 3 bases from J, with 7 bases between. The CDR3 protein is CSAREGTDTQYF. The CDR3 coding sequence is TGCAGTGCTAGGGAGGGAACAGATACGCAGTATTTT.

This clonotype was recorded many times. The chain employs TRBV29-1 and TRBJ2-7; TRBD1 matches at 8 bases. The germline CDR1 and CDR2 sequences are SQVTM and ANQGSEA. The CDR3 has 14 amino acids. V lost 7 bases to trimming and J lost 3 bases; unmatched junction nucleotides: 11. In nucleotides, the CDR3 is TGCAGCGCTATCTTACAGGGGGTGGGCTACGAGCAGTACTTC. Its translation is CSAILQGVGYEQYF.

This chain's CDR3 is CASGSHGSYEQYF. The CDR3 DNA reads TGTGCCAGCGGGAGCCACGGTTCCTACGAGCAGTACTTC. The rearrangement joins TRBV6-5 to TRBJ2-7, with D tentatively TRBD2 (5 bases). The CDR3 extends over 13 amino acids. V gave up 8 bases and J gave up 1 base, with 12 bases separating them. Germline V gene lookup returns CDR1 MNHEY and CDR2 SVGAGI.

The chain joins TRBV7-8 to TRBJ1-1, with D perhaps matching TRBD1 (5 bases). The CDR3 consists of 15 residues. V shed 2 bases and J shed 1 base, with 11 bases lying between them. The germline CDR1 and CDR2 sequences are SGHVS and FQNEAQ. CDR3: CASSLTGGANTEAFF. The DNA of the CDR3 is TGTGCCAGCAGCTTAACTGGAGGGGCGAACACTGAAGCTTTCTTT.

This clonotype has only a few counts. The chain couples TRBV7-9 to TRBJ1-2, with TRBD1 as a possible D gene (6 bases). This CDR3 is built from 15 residues. Per germline, CDR1 SEHNR and CDR2 FQNEAQ (reference sequence). V dropped 3 bases and J dropped 0 bases, with 11 bases sitting between them. The CDR3 DNA follows: TGTGCCAGCAGCTTTCTACAGGGCCCTAACTATGGCTACACCTTC. Protein: CASSFLQGPNYGYTF.

This clonotype was detected only a few times. CDR3 in amino acids: CASRAGTENQPQHF. Written as DNA, the CDR3 is TGTGCCAGCAGAGCCGGGACAGAGAATCAGCCCCAGCATTTT. The chain couples TRBV12-3 or TRBV12-4 to TRBJ1-5; 7 nucleotides agree with TRBD1. This CDR3 contains 14 residues. J gave up 4 bases and V 6 bases, and 6 bases lay outside the gene matches.

At least ten counts were recorded for this clonotype. V usage is TRBV5-1 and J usage is TRBJ1-2, with D perhaps TRBD1 (6 bases). Trimming left V 0 bases short and J 6 bases short, with 9 bases between. CDR3 length: 13 amino acids. The germline V gene has CDR1 SGHRS and CDR2 YFSETQ. Written as DNA, the CDR3 is TGCGCCAGCAGCTTGGGCCCAGGGGATGGCTACACCTTC. Residues: CASSLGPGDGYTF.

This clonotype was counted ten times or more. The chain recombines TRBV7-8 with TRBJ2-1, with D hard to call. The ends were cut back, 3 bases at V and 8 bases at J, with 5 bases in the middle. Germline V CDR1 and CDR2: SGHVS, FQNEAQ. The CDR3 consists of 11 residues. The DNA of the CDR3 is TGTGCCAGCAGCTTTCAGCATGAGCAGTTCTTC. This translates into CASSFQHEQFF.

This clonotype was counted ten times or more. CDR3 sequence (DNA): TGTGCCAGCAGTTTAACCCACAGGGCTGAAGCTTTCTTT. Encoded protein: CASSLTHRAEAFF. The chain combines TRBV27 with TRBJ1-1; possibly TRBD1 for D (6 bases). The CDR3 has 13 amino acids. Germline V lookup: CDR1 MNHEY, CDR2 SMNVEV (reference sequence). Trimming removed 2 bases at V and 6 bases at J, with 10 bases between.